The rows below give T cell receptor beta chains drawn from one sample of a study of response to subunit inactivated influenza vaccine. One entry per CDR3 protein, called by TCRdb with MiXCR from the RT-PCR reads. The sample includes 700,000 to 900,000 distinct CDR3 sequences, about 20% of them seen just once. This specimen consisted of PBMCs from blood, obtained 4 to 6 days after vaccination. The receptors shown here come from a man aged 50 to 60 who received an inactivated influenza vaccine. CDR3s include the opening cysteine and the closing phenylalanine or tryptophan. The order of the fields is D gene, V gene, clone size, J gene, CDR3 DNA, CDR3 protein. A D gene is named only where the DNA matches it firmly. The size field is filled for only some rows; it gives once, few, many or a size class.

D: TRBD1; V: TRBV9; size: -; J: TRBJ2-2; DNA: TGTGCCAGCAGCGGAACAGGGGATGGCACCGGGGAGCTGTTTTTT; CDR3: CASSGTGDGTGELFF
D: -; V: TRBV20-1; size: -; J: TRBJ2-3; DNA: TGCAGTGCTAGCTCTCCCAGGGGGGCCACAGATACGCAGTATTTT; CDR3: CSASSPRGATDTQYF
D: TRBD1; V: TRBV11-2; size: -; J: TRBJ1-4; DNA: TGTGCCAGCAGACCGAACGACAGGGCCAGATTGAATGTGAATGATCAACTGTTTTTT; CDR3: CASRPNDRARLNVNDQLFF
D: -; V: TRBV13; size: once; J: TRBJ2-3; DNA: TGTGCCAGCAGCTTAGAAGCCCCCTTGGGTTGGGGCAGGACGCAGTATTTT; CDR3: CASSLEAPLGWGRTQYF
D: -; V: TRBV20-1; size: -; J: TRBJ2-2; DNA: TGCAGTGCTAGGCAGGGGACGGCAGCCGGGGAGCTGTTTTTT; CDR3: CSARQGTAAGELFF
D: -; V: TRBV29-1; size: many; J: TRBJ2-7; DNA: TGCAGCGTTGTTCTACCTTCAACCGGGTACGAGCAGTACTTC; CDR3: CSVVLPSTGYEQYF
D: TRBD1; V: TRBV27; size: -; J: TRBJ2-5; DNA: TGTGCCAGCAGTTTTTCCGGGACAGGGATTGAGACCCAGTACTTC; CDR3: CASSFSGTGIETQYF
D: -; V: TRBV9; size: -; J: TRBJ2-1; DNA: TGTGCCAGCAGCGTAGCGGGGACGGCTCACAATGAGCAGTTCTTC; CDR3: CASSVAGTAHNEQFF
D: -; V: TRBV4-1; size: -; J: TRBJ2-7; DNA: TGCGCCAGCAGCCAAGGCAGTCTTACCGAGCAGTACTTC; CDR3: CASSQGSLTEQYF
D: -; V: TRBV20-1; size: -; J: TRBJ1-2; DNA: TGCAGCAAAAGGGGAGATGGGTCCTTTGGCTACACCTTC; CDR3: CSKRGDGSFGYTF
D: TRBD2; V: TRBV4-2; size: few; J: TRBJ2-2; DNA: TGTGCCAGCAGCCAGGAAACCGGGACTAGTTATGTTGGCGGGGAGCTGTTTTTT; CDR3: CASSQETGTSYVGGELFF
D: TRBD2; V: TRBV29-1; size: -; J: TRBJ2-3; DNA: TGCAGCGTAGCTCGGACTAGCGGGGGTCGGGATACGCAGTATTTT; CDR3: CSVARTSGGRDTQYF
D: TRBD1; V: TRBV20-1; size: -; J: TRBJ2-3; DNA: TGCAGTGCTAGAGATGTGTCTCGGACAGGGCCCACAGATACGCAGTATTTT; CDR3: CSARDVSRTGPTDTQYF
D: TRBD1; V: TRBV12-3/TRBV12-4; size: -; J: TRBJ2-3; DNA: TGTGCCAGCAGTACAGGGGGCCGCGATACGCAGTATTTT; CDR3: CASSTGGRDTQYF